This TCR beta chain was captured in a study of molecular identifiers for immune sequencing clone quantification. General study findings and limits: The share of molecules held by clones above 20 RNA copies was over 99% in effector cells and under 1% in naive cells.

In its sample, this clonotype was seen many times. What it recognizes is unknown. TCRdb re-derived calls from the PCR reads in MiXCR, one entry per CDR3 protein. The sample yields tens of thousands of distinct CDR3 sequences, 19% seen once. This CDR3 comprises 16 residues. The ends lost 4 bases at V and 2 bases at J; junction bases unmatched: 7. Germline assignment: CDR1 LGHDT and CDR2 YNNKEL (reference sequence). The sample comprised naive CD8+ T cells from blood, with Jurkat cell RNA spiked in. As to subset: FACS-sorted CD8+CD4-CCR7+CD45RA+ naive T cells. The rearrangement links TRBV3-1 to TRBJ2-5, with TRBD2 matching 10 bases. The sequence was obtained from a human donor in good health. Some libraries in this study had Jurkat cell RNA spiked in. For the CDR3, the DNA is TGTGCCAGCAGCCCTACAGGGACTAGCGATCAAGAGACCCAGTACTTC. Its protein is CASSPTGTSDQETQYF.